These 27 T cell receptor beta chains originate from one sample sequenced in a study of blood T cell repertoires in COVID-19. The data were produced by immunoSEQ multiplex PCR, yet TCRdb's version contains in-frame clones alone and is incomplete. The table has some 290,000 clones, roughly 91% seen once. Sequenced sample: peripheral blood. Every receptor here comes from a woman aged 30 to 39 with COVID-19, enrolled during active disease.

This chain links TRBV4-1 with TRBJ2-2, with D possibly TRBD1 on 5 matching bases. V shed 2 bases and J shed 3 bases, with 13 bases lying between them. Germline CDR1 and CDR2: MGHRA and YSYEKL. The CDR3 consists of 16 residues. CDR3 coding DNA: TGCGCCAGCAGCCAACGGACGACAGAATACACCGGGGAGCTGTTTTTT. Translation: CASSQRTTEYTGELFF.

CDR3 protein: CASSPRQGSIPMNTEAFF. As DNA, the CDR3 is TGTGCCAGCTCACCAAGGCAGGGTTCCATCCCAATGAACACTGAAGCTTTCTTT. The chain employs TRBV18 and TRBJ1-1; weak D call: TRBD1 (5 bases). Trimming shortened V by 2 bases and J by 0 bases, and 19 bases separated the two germline ends. This CDR3 comprises 18 residues. Germline assignment: CDR1 KGHSH and CDR2 LQKENI.

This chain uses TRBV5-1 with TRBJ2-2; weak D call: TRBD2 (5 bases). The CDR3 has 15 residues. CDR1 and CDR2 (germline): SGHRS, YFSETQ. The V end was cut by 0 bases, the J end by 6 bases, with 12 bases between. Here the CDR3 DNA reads TGCGCCAGCAGCTTGGTGGCTAGCCCACCCGGGGAGCTGTTTTTT. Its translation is CASSLVASPPGELFF.

The CDR3 loop reads CASSMILAPNEQFF. The CDR3, as DNA: TGTGCCAGTAGTATGATCTTGGCCCCCAATGAGCAGTTCTTC. The V gene is TRBV19, the J gene TRBJ2-1; D is ambiguous. The CDR3 sequence is 14 residues long. Germline V gives CDR1 LNHDA, CDR2 SQIVND (reference sequence). V was shortened by 3 bases and J by 6 bases, with 12 bases between the two germline ends.

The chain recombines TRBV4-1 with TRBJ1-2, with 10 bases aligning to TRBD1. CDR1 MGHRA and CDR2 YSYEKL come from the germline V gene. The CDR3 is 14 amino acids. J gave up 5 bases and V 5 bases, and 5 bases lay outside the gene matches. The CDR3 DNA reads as TGCGCCAGCAGCGACCGGACAGGGGGGTATGGCTACACCTTC. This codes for CASSDRTGGYGYTF.

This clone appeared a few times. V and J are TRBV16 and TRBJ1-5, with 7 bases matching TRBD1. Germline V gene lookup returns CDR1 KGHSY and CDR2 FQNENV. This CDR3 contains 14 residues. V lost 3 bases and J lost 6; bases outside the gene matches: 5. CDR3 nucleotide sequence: TGTGCCAGCAGCCACGACAGGGTTGGTCAGCCCCAGCATTTT. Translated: CASSHDRVGQPQHF.

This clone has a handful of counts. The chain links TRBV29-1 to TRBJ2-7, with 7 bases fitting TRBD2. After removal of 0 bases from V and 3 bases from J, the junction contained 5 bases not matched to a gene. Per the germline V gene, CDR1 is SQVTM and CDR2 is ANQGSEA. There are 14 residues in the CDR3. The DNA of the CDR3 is TGCAGCGTTGAAGATGGACGGGGGGTCTACGAGCAGTACTTC. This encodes CSVEDGRGVYEQYF.

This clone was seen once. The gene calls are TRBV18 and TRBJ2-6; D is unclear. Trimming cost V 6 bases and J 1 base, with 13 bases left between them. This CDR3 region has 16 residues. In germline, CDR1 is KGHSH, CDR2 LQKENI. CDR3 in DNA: TGTGCCAGCTCCCGTGACGGGTCTTCTGGGGCCAACGTCCTGACTTTC. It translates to CASSRDGSSGANVLTF.

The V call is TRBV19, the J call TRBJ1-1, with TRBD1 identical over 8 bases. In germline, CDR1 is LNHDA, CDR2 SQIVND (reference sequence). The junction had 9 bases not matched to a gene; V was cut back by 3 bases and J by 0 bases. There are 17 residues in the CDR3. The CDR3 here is CASSIGDRGHLNTEAFF. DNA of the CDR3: TGTGCCAGTAGTATCGGCGACAGGGGCCACCTGAACACTGAAGCTTTCTTT.

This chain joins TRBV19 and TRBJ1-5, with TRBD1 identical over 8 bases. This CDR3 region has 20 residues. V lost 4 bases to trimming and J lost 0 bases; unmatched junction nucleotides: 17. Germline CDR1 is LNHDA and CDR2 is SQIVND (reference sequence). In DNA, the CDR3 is TGTGCCAGTAGTAGGGAACCGGGACAGGCGATATTGCCTAGCAATCAGCCCCAGCATTTT. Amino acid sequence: CASSREPGQAILPSNQPQHF.

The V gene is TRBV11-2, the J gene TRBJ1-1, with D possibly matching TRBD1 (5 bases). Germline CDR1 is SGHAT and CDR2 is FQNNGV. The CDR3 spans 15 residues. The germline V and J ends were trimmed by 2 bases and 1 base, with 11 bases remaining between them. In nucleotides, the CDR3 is TGTGCCAGCAGCTTAAGGTGGCAGGGGAACACTGAAGCTTTCTTT. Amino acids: CASSLRWQGNTEAFF.

CDR3 region: CASSFQLTGAIDEQFF. Written as DNA, the CDR3 is TGCGCCAGCAGCTTCCAGTTGACAGGGGCCATAGATGAGCAGTTCTTC. This chain joins TRBV5-1 and TRBJ2-1; 8 nucleotides match TRBD1. The germline gives CDR1 SGHRS, CDR2 YFSETQ. Germline trimming cut 2 bases from V and 8 bases from J; bases unmatched to any gene: 12. The CDR3 spans 16 residues.

CDR3 in amino acids: CASSLKSVNNEQFF. In nucleotides, the CDR3 is TGTGCCAGCAGCTTAAAGTCAGTAAACAATGAGCAGTTCTTC. The rearrangement uses TRBV11-2 and TRBJ2-1; D is unresolved. The length of the CDR3 is 14 residues. The germline gives CDR1 SGHAT, CDR2 FQNNGV. The V gene lost 2 bases and the J gene lost 5 bases, with 10 bases spanning the gap.

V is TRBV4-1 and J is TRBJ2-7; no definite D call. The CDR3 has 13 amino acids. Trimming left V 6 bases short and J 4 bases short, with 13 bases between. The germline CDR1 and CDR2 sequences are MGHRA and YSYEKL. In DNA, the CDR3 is TGCGCCAGCAGTCCCCCCAACTCTTACGAGCAGTACTTC. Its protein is CASSPPNSYEQYF.

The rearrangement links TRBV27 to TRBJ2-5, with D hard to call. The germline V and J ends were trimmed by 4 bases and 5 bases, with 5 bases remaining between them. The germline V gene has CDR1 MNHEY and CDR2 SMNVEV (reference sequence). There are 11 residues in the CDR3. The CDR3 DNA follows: TGTGCCAGCAGTTCCGTGGAGACCCAGTACTTC. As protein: CASSSVETQYF.

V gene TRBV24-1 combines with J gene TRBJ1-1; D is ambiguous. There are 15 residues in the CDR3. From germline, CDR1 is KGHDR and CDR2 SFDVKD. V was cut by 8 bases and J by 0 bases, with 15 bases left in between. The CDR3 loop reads CATNGSGILNTEAFF. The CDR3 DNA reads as TGTGCCACCAATGGTTCGGGGATCCTGAACACTGAAGCTTTCTTT.

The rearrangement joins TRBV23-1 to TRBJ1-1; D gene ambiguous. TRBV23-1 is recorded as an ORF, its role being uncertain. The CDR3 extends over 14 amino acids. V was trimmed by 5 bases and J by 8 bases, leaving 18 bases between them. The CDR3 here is CASSDPREANEAFF. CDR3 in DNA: TGCGCCAGCAGTGACCCGCGGGAGGCCAACGAAGCTTTCTTT.

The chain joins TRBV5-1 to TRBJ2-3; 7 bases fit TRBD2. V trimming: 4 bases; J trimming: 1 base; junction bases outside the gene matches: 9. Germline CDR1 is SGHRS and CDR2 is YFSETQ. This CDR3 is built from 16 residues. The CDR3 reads CASSDFGAGGTDTQYF. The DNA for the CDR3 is TGCGCCAGCAGCGACTTCGGGGCGGGAGGCACAGATACGCAGTATTTT. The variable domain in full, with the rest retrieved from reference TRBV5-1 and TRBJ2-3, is KAGVTQTPRYLIKTRGQQVTLSCSPISGHRSVSWYQQTPGQGLQFLFEYFSETQRNKGNFPGRFSGRQFSNSRSEMNVSTLELGDSALYLCASSDFGAGGTDTQYFGPGTRLTVL.

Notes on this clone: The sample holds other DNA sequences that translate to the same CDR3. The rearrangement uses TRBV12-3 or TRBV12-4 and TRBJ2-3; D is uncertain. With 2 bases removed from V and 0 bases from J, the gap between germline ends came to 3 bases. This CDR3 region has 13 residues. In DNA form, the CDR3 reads TGTGCCAGCAGTTTACTTAGCACAGATACGCAGTATTTT. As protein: CASSLLSTDTQYF.

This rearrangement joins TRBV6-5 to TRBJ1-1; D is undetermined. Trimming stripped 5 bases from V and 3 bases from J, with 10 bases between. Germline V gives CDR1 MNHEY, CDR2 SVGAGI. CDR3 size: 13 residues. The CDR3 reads CASSNELDTEAFF. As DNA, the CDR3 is TGTGCCAGCAGTAACGAATTAGACACTGAAGCTTTCTTT.

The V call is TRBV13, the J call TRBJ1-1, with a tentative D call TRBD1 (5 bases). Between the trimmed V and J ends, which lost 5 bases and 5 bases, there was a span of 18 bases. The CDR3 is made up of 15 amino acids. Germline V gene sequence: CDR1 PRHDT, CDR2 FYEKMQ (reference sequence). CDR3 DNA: TGTGCCAGCAGCAGATCGGACATACTACTAACTGAAGCTTTCTTT. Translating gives CASSRSDILLTEAFF.

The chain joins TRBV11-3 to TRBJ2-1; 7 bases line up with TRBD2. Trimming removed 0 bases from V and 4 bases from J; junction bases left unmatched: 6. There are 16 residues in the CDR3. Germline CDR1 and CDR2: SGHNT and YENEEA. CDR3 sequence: CASSLDSGGFYNEQFF. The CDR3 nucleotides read TGTGCCAGCAGCTTAGATTCGGGGGGTTTTTACAATGAGCAGTTCTTC.

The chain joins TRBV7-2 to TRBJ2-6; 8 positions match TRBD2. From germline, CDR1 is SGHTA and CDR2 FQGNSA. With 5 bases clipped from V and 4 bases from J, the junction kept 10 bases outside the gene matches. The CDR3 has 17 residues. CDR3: CASSPRGALLGANVLTF. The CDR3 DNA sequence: TGTGCCAGCAGCCCGCGGGGGGCCTTGCTGGGGGCCAACGTCCTGACTTTC.

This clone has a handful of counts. The CDR3 DNA is TGTGCCAGCAGCTCAGCGGGCGGGGCATTCACAGATACGCAGTATTTT. Its translation is CASSSAGGAFTDTQYF. The chain carries TRBV7-6 and TRBJ2-3; weak D call: TRBD2 (6 bases). CDR3 size: 16 residues. Germline lookup yields CDR1 SGHVS and CDR2 FNYEAQ. V was clipped by 4 bases and J by 2 bases, with 16 bases between them.

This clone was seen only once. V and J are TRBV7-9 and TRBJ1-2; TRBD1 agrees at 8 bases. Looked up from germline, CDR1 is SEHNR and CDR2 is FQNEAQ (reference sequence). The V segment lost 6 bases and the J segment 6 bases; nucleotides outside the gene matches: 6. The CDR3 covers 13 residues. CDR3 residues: CASRLGQGDGYTF. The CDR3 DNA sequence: TGTGCCAGCAGGCTCGGACAGGGAGATGGCTACACCTTC.

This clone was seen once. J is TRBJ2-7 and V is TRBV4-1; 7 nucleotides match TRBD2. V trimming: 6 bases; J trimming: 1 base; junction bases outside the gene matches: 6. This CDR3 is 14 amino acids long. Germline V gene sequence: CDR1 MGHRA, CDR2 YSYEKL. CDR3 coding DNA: TGCGCCAGCAGATGGGAAGCGGGGTCCTACGAGCAGTACTTC. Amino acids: CASRWEAGSYEQYF.

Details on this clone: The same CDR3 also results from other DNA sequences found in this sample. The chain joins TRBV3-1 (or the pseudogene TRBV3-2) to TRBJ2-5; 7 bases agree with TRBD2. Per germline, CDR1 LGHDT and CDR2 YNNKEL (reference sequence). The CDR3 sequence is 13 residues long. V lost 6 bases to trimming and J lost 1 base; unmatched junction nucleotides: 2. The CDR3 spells CASRGGSQETQYF. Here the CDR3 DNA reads TGTGCCAGCAGGGGGGGGAGCCAAGAGACCCAGTACTTC.